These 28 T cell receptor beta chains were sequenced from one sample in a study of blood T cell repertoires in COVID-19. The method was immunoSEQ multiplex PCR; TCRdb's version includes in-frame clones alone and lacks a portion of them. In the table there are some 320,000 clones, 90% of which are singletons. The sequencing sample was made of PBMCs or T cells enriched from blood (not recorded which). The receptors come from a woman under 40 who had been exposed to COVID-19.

The CDR3 DNA reads TGCAGCGAAACTCCCGGTTACAATGAGCAGTTCTTC. Translation: CSETPGYNEQFF. The V gene is TRBV29-1, the J gene TRBJ2-1; D is undetermined. Germline V gives CDR1 SQVTM, CDR2 ANQGSEA. V lost 7 bases, J lost 4 bases, and 11 bases lay in between. This CDR3 contains 12 residues.

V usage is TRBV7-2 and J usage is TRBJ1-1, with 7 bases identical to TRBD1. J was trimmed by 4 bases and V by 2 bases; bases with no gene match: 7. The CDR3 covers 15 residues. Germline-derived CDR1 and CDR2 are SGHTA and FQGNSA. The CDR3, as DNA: TGTGCCAGCAGCTTATTAGGGCAGGGGGTCACTGAAGCTTTCTTT. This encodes CASSLLGQGVTEAFF.

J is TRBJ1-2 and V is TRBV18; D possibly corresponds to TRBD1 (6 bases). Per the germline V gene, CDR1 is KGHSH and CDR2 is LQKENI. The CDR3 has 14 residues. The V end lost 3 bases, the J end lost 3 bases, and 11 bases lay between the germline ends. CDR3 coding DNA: TGTGCCAGCTCACCGACAGAGGGGGACTATGGCTACACCTTC. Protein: CASSPTEGDYGYTF.

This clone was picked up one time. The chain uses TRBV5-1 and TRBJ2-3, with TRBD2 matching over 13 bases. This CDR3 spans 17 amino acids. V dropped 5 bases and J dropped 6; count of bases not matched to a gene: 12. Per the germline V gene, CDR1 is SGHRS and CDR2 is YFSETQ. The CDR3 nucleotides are TGCGCCAGCAGTTCTGAACTAGCGGGGGGGCCGTACGATACGCAGTATTTT. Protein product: CASSSELAGGPYDTQYF.

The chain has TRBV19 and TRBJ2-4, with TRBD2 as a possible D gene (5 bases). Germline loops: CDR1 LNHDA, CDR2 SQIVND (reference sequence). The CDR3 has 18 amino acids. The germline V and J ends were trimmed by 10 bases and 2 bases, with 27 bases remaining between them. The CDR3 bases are TGTGCCACCACATTCGTCCCCGGGAATCTAGATCCCAAAAACATTCAGTACTTC. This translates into CATTFVPGNLDPKNIQYF.

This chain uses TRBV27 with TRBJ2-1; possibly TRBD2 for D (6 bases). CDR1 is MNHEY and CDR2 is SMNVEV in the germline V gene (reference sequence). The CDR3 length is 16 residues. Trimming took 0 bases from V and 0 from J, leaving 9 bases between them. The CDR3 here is CASSLSWDFSYNEQFF. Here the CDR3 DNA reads TGTGCCAGCAGTTTATCGTGGGACTTCTCCTACAATGAGCAGTTCTTC.

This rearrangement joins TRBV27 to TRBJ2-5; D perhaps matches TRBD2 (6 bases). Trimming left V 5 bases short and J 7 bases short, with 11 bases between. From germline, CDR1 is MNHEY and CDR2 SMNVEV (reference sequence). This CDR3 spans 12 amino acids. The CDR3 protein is CASSPLGGTQYF. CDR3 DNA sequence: TGTGCCAGCAGTCCTCTCGGGGGGACCCAGTACTTC.

The CDR3 loop is CASSQDLYSSHSSLYF. The DNA of the CDR3 is TGCGCCAGCAGCCAAGATCTTTACAGTTCGCACTCCTCCTTATATTTT. The chain links TRBV4-1 to TRBJ1-3; D call uncertain. Germline assignment: CDR1 MGHRA and CDR2 YSYEKL. The CDR3 extends over 16 amino acids. V lost 0 bases and J lost 14, with 23 bases in between.

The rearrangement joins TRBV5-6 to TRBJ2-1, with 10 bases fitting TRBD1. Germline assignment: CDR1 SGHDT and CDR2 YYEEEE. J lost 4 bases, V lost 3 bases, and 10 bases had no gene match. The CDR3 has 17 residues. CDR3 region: CASSWSYGTGDYNEQFF. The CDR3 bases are TGTGCCAGCAGCTGGTCCTACGGGACAGGGGATTACAATGAGCAGTTCTTC.

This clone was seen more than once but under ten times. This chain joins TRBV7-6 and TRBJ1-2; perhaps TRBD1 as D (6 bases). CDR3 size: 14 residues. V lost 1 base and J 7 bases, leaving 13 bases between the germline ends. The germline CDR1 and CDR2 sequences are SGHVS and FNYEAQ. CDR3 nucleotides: TGTGCCAGCAGCTTAGAACAGGGAGCAGGTGGCTACACCTTC. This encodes CASSLEQGAGGYTF.

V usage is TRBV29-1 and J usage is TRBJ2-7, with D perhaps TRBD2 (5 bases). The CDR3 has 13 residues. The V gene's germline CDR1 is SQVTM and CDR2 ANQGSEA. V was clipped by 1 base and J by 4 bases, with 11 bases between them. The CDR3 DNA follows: TGCAGCGTTGAAGGAGGGAAGGGTTACGAGCAGTACTTC. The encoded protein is CSVEGGKGYEQYF.

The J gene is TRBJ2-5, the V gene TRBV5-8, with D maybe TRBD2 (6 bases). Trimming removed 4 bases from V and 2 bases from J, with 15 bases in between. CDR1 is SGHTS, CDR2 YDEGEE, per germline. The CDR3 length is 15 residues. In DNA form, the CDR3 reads TGTGCCAGCAGCGTTGGGACTCGCCCACAAGAGACCCAGTACTTC. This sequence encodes CASSVGTRPQETQYF.

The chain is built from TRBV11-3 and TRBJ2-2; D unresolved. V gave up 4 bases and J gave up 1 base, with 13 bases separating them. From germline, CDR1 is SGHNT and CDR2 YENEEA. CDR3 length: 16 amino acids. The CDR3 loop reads CASSSPPRLNTGELFF. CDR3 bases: TGTGCCAGCAGCTCCCCCCCCAGATTGAACACCGGGGAGCTGTTTTTT.

CDR3 protein: CASSQGQGDEKLFF. Here the CDR3 DNA reads TGTGCCAGCAGCCAAGGACAGGGGGATGAAAAACTGTTTTTT. The chain uses TRBV4-2 and TRBJ1-4; 9 bases map to TRBD1. V was clipped by 1 base and J by 6 bases; unmatched bases: 0. The germline CDR1 and CDR2 sequences are LGHNA and YNFKEQ. This CDR3 comprises 14 residues.

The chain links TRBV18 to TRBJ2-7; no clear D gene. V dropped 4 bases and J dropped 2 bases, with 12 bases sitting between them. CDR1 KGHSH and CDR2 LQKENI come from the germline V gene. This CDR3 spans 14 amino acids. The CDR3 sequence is CASSQNTRAYEQYF. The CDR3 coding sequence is TGTGCCAGCTCACAGAACACACGGGCCTACGAGCAGTACTTC.

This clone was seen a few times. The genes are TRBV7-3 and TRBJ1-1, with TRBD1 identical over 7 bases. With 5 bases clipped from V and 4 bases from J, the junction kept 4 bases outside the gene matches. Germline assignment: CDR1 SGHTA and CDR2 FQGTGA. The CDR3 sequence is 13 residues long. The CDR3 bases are TGTGCCAGCAGCCCACAGGGGCTCACTGAAGCTTTCTTT. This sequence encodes CASSPQGLTEAFF. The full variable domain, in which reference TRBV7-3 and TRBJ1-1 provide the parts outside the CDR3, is GAGVSQTPSNKVTEKGKYVELRCDPISGHTALYWYRQSLGQGPEFLIYFQGTGAADDSGLPNDRFFAVRPEGSVSTLKIQRTERGDSAVYLCASSPQGLTEAFFGQGTRLTVV.

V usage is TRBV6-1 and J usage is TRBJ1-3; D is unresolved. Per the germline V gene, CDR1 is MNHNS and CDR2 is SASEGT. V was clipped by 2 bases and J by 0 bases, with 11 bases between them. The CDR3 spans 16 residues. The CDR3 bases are TGTGCCAGCAGTGAAACGCCAGGCCGCTCTGGAAACACCATATATTTT. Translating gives CASSETPGRSGNTIYF.

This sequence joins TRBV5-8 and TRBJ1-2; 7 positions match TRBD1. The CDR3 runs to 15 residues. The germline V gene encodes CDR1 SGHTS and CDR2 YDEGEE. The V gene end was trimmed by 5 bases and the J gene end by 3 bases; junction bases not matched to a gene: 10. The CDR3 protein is CASRAWRDSDYGYTF. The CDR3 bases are TGTGCCAGCAGGGCGTGGAGGGACAGCGACTATGGCTACACCTTC.

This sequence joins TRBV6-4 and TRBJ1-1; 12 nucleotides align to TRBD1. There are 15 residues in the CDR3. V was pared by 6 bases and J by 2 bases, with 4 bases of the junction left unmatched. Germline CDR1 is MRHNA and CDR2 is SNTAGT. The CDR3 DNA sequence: TGTGCCAGCAGCCGCGGGACAGGGGGCAACACTGAAGCTTTCTTT. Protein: CASSRGTGGNTEAFF.

The CDR3 reads CASSLGRVQPQHF. The CDR3 DNA reads as TGTGCCAGCAGCTTGGGGCGGGTCCAGCCCCAGCATTTT. The gene calls are TRBV5-6 and TRBJ1-5; D ambiguous. This CDR3 region has 13 residues. V was trimmed by 0 bases and J by 7 bases, leaving 8 bases between them. Per germline, CDR1 SGHDT and CDR2 YYEEEE.

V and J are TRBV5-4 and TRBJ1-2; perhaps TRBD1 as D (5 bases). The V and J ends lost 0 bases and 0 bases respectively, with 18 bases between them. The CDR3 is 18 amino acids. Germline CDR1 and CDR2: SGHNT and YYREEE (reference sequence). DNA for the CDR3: TGTGCCAGCAGCTTGGCGGGGGGTACCGGCCTATCTAACTATGGCTACACCTTC. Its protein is CASSLAGGTGLSNYGYTF.

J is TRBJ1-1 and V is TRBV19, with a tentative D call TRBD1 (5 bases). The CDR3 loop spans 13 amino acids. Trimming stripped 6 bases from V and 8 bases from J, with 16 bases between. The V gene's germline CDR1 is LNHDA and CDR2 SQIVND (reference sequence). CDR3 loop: CASSYQTVREAFF. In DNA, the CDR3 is TGTGCCAGTAGCTACCAGACAGTGCGGGAAGCTTTCTTT.

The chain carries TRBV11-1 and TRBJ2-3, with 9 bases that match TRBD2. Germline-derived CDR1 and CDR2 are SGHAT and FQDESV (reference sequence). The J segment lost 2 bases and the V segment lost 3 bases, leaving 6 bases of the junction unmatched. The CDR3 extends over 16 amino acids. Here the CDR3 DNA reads TGTGCCAGCAGCTTCCTAGCGGGGAGGGCCACAGATACGCAGTATTTT. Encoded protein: CASSFLAGRATDTQYF.

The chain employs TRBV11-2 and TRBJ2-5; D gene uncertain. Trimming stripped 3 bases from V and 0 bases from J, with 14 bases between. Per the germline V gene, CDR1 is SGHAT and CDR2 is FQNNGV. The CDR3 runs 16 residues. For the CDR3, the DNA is TGTGCCAGCAGCTTCGGAGACGGTCTAAACCAAGAGACCCAGTACTTC. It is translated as CASSFGDGLNQETQYF.

CDR3 sequence: CASSLGTGIGQPQHF. The CDR3 DNA sequence: TGTGCCAGTAGTCTCGGGACAGGGATAGGTCAGCCCCAGCATTTT. The rearrangement links TRBV19 to TRBJ1-5; TRBD1 matches 9 bases. Looked up from germline, CDR1 is LNHDA and CDR2 is SQIVND (reference sequence). V shed 5 bases, J shed 6 bases, and the junction held 8 bases outside the gene matches. The CDR3 has 15 amino acids.

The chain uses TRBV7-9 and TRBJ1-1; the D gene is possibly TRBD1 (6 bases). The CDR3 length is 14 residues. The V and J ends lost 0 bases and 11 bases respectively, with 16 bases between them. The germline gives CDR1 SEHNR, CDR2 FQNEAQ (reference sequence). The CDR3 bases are TGTGCCAGCAGCTTAGCGGGGGGGCGTGGAGATGCTTTCTTT. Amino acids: CASSLAGGRGDAFF.

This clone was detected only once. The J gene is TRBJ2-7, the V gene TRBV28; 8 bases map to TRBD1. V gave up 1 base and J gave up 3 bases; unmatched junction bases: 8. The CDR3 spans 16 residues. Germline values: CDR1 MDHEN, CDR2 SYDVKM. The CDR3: CASSLLGTGLIYEQYF. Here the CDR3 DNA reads TGTGCCAGCAGTTTATTGGGGACAGGACTAATCTACGAGCAGTACTTC.

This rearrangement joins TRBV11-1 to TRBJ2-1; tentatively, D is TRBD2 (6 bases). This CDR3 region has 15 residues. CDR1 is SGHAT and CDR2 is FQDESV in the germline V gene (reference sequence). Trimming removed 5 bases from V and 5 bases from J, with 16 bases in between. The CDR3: CASSLPSGRNNEQFF. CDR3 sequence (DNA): TGTGCCAGCAGCCTCCCTTCAGGGAGGAACAATGAGCAGTTCTTC.